Here is one TCR beta chain with its context. The sample comes from a study of blood T cell repertoires in COVID-19. Background on the study: In each case, the material was cDNA or gDNA derived from T cells, B-cell-depleted T cells, or PBMCs.

Methods used by the authors: Amplifying reference gene primers gave estimates of nucleated cell counts. Generated by immunoSEQ multiplex PCR, the TCRdb table keeps only in-frame clones and is missing some. V, J and clone size were drawn from that table, and D and trimming were deduced from the DNA. The repertoire holds 14,000 to 15,000 clones, with around 92% as singletons. Germline CDR1 reads LGHNA; CDR2 reads YSLEER. Trimming removed 4 bases from V and 1 base from J, with 6 bases in between. CDR3 length: 13 residues. The sequence was collected from a human donor with active COVID-19. The donor label of this sample is uncertain. J is TRBJ2-3 and V is TRBV4-3; D is unresolved. Sample: peripheral blood. In DNA form, the CDR3 reads TGCGCCAGCAGCCTTCGGGGCACAGATACGCAGTATTTT. The encoded protein is CASSLRGTDTQYF.